This T cell receptor (beta chain) was recovered during a study of radiotherapy plus CTLA-4 blockade in lung cancer. Across the study: 15% to 20% of patients responded objectively, and 31% achieved disease control. Study-wide findings and caveats: Radiotherapy plus ipilimumab was followed by expansion in blood of tumor-derived TCR clones. Best predicting response, reportedly, were early blood T cell clone dynamics, with interferon-beta.

Focal radiation plus CTLA-4 blockade with ipilimumab was administered to patients who had chemo-refractory metastatic non-small-cell lung cancer. Repertoires were generated with immunoSEQ multiplex PCR, while TCRdb's copy carries only in-frame clones and drops some. The sample yields under 50,000 clones, approximately 86% seen once. Comment on this clone: Its antigen is currently unknown.

Specimen: peripheral blood, collected from a patient treated with radiotherapy plus ipilimumab. The sequence was collected from a human donor with non-small cell lung cancer whose response to radiotherapy plus ipilimumab could not be evaluated.

CDR3 amino acids: CASSQEDRANTGELFF. The CDR3 coding sequence is TGTGCCAGCAGCCAAGAGGACAGAGCGAACACCGGGGAGCTGTTTTTT. This chain connects TRBV14 to TRBJ2-2; weak D call: TRBD1 (6 bases). Trimming removed 0 bases from V and 0 bases from J, with 8 bases in between. This CDR3 region has 16 residues. The germline CDR1 and CDR2 sequences are SGHDN and FVKESK.